The 28 T cell receptor beta chains given below trace back to one sample, sequenced in a study of vaccination and CD4 T cells after COVID-19. Treatment reported: approximately nine-day PBMC culture with coronavirus spike peptide pools or control peptides (ViraFEST assay). No antigen has been identified for these receptors. The Oncomine TCR Beta short-read assay sequenced DNA from cultured CD4+ T cells. MiXCR, run by TCRdb on the PCR reads, gives a single entry per CDR3 protein. The profile shows approximately 17,000 distinct CDR3 sequences, about three fifths of them singletons. The specimen sequenced was CD4+ T cells from blood, cultured in vitro. The receptors stem from a human donor who had recovered from COVID-19.

The chain has TRBV20-1 and TRBJ2-3; no reliable D call. Germline CDR1 is DFQATT and CDR2 is SNEGSKA (reference sequence). The germline V and J ends were trimmed by 6 bases and 3 bases, with 7 bases remaining between them. CDR3 length equals 11 residues. CDR3 sequence (DNA): TGCAGTGCGGGGAAAACAGATACGCAGTATTTT. It is translated as CSAGKTDTQYF.

This clonotype has more than one count but fewer than ten. The V gene is TRBV10-2, the J gene TRBJ1-1; TRBD1 matches at 7 bases. V lost 7 bases and J lost 5; bases outside the gene matches: 10. Germline values: CDR1 WSHSY, CDR2 SAAADI. This CDR3 contains 14 residues. Written as DNA, the CDR3 is TGCGCCAGCAAAATGGACAGGCGGACGACTGAAGCTTTCTTT. It yields the protein CASKMDRRTTEAFF.

V and J are TRBV7-8 and TRBJ1-2; 9 bases are shared with TRBD1. V was pared by 1 base and J by 8 bases, with 8 bases of the junction left unmatched. CDR1 is SGHVS and CDR2 is FQNEAQ in the germline V gene. The CDR3 totals 15 residues. CDR3 nucleotide sequence: TGTGCCAGCAGCTTAGGGGGACAGGGAACTGAAGGCTACACCTTC. Translating gives CASSLGGQGTEGYTF.

The sample holds a few counts of this clonotype. CDR3 nucleotides: TGCGCCAGCAGCCAAGATCACCGGGCCCAGTATCGAACGGGATCACCCCTCCACTTT. Amino acid sequence: CASSQDHRAQYRTGSPLHF. V and J are TRBV4-1 and TRBJ1-6; D not certain. Germline-derived CDR1 and CDR2 are MGHRA and YSYEKL. The CDR3 contains 19 residues. Trimming shortened V by 0 bases and J by 10 bases, and 25 bases separated the two germline ends.

This rearrangement joins TRBV7-2 to TRBJ2-2, with 7 nucleotides matching TRBD2. Germline CDR1 SGHTA, CDR2 FQGNSA. Unmatched junction bases numbered 14, after V lost 7 bases and J lost 0 bases. The CDR3 is 18 amino acids. The CDR3 protein is CASTRKWLADANTGELFF. CDR3 DNA sequence: TGTGCCAGCACCCGGAAGTGGCTAGCGGACGCGAACACCGGGGAGCTGTTTTTT.

This chain links TRBV5-4 with TRBJ2-3, with a possible D match to TRBD1 (5 bases). V lost 1 base and J lost 1, with 13 bases in between. The germline V gene encodes CDR1 SGHNT and CDR2 YYREEE (reference sequence). The CDR3 covers 16 residues. The CDR3 DNA reads as TGTGCCAGCAGCTTGTCCCAGGGTCCGGGCACAGATACGCAGTATTTT. Encoded protein: CASSLSQGPGTDTQYF.

The chain employs TRBV5-1 and TRBJ2-3, with 10 bases that match TRBD1. This CDR3 is 16 amino acids long. Per germline, CDR1 SGHRS and CDR2 YFSETQ. The trim removed 0 bases at V and 2 bases at J, leaving 3 bases unmatched. This CDR3 is CASSLAGQGTTDTQYF. The CDR3 DNA is TGCGCCAGCAGCTTGGCGGGACAGGGGACCACAGATACGCAGTATTTT.

The chain has TRBV2 and TRBJ1-5; TRBD1 is a possible D gene (5 bases). The CDR3 length is 15 residues. V dropped 3 bases and J dropped 6 bases, with 15 bases sitting between them. CDR1 and CDR2 (germline): SNHLY, FYNNEI. CDR3 loop: CASSDEGPFGQPQHF. In DNA, the CDR3 is TGTGCCAGCAGTGATGAGGGGCCCTTTGGTCAGCCCCAGCATTTT.

CDR3 nucleotide sequence: TGTGCCACCCGAGAGGGTGGCAATCAGCCCCAGCATTTT. Translating gives CATREGGNQPQHF. This sequence joins TRBV12-3 or TRBV12-4 and TRBJ1-5, with D unclear. The CDR3 runs to 13 residues. Trimming shortened V by 10 bases and J by 2 bases, and 12 bases separated the two germline ends.

The chain combines TRBV12-3 or TRBV12-4 with TRBJ1-1; a weak D match, TRBD1 (5 bases). The CDR3 runs 11 residues. The ends were cut back, 6 bases at V and 5 bases at J, with 7 bases in the middle. CDR3 in DNA: TGTGCCAGCAGAGAGGGGACTGAAGCTTTCTTT. It encodes CASREGTEAFF.

The V gene is TRBV7-3, the J gene TRBJ2-3, with 11 bases identical to TRBD2. This CDR3 is built from 14 residues. Germline V gives CDR1 SGHTA, CDR2 FQGTGA. J gave up 5 bases and V 4 bases, and 2 bases lay outside the gene matches. For the CDR3, the DNA is TGTGCCAGCAGCTCCGGGACTAGCGGAGATACGCAGTATTTT. It encodes CASSSGTSGDTQYF.

The genes are TRBV2 and TRBJ1-5; unclear D gene. This CDR3 is built from 16 residues. CDR1 SNHLY and CDR2 FYNNEI come from the germline V gene. V gave up 4 bases and J gave up 2 bases, with 15 bases separating them. CDR3 protein: CASSGIAGLGNQPQHF. The CDR3 coding sequence is TGTGCCAGCAGTGGAATAGCTGGACTTGGCAATCAGCCCCAGCATTTT.

This clonotype has a handful of counts. The chain is built from TRBV20-1 and TRBJ2-7; D may correspond to TRBD1 or TRBD2 (5 bases each). CDR3 length equals 16 residues. The germline CDR1 and CDR2 sequences are DFQATT and SNEGSKA (reference sequence). The germline V and J ends were trimmed by 1 base and 5 bases, with 21 bases remaining between them. CDR3 sequence reads: CSARGGWAGRWDEQYF. DNA of the CDR3: TGCAGTGCTAGAGGGGGGTGGGCTGGCCGGTGGGACGAGCAGTACTTC.

This sequence joins TRBV7-2 and TRBJ2-1, with TRBD1 matching 8 bases. V lost 5 bases and J lost 9; bases outside the gene matches: 12. The germline V gene encodes CDR1 SGHTA and CDR2 FQGNSA. The length of the CDR3 is 15 residues. CDR3 sequence: CASSTPGQGFSEQFF. The CDR3 DNA is TGTGCCAGCAGCACCCCCGGACAGGGATTCAGTGAGCAGTTCTTC. The whole variable domain, filled in from reference TRBV7-2 and TRBJ2-1, reads GAGVSQSPSNKVTEKGKDVELRCDPISGHTALYWYRQSLGQGLEFLIYFQGNSAPDKSGLPSDRFSAERTGGSVSTLTIQRTQQEDSAVYLCASSTPGQGFSEQFFGPGTRLTVL.

The chain carries TRBV6-5 and TRBJ1-4; perhaps TRBD1 as D (5 bases). The germline V gene encodes CDR1 MNHEY and CDR2 SVGAGI. The CDR3 has 15 residues. V shed 4 bases and J shed 4 bases, with 13 bases lying between them. CDR3 sequence: CASSLHRGRNEKLFF. In DNA, the CDR3 is TGTGCCAGCAGTTTGCACCGGGGCCGTAATGAAAAACTGTTTTTT.

The chain employs TRBV30 and TRBJ2-3; no clear D. Trimming pared 0 bases from V and 2 bases from J, leaving 6 bases between. There are 13 residues in the CDR3. In germline, CDR1 is GTSNPN, CDR2 SVGIG (reference sequence). The CDR3 sequence: CAWSVTHTDTQYF. DNA for the CDR3: TGTGCCTGGAGTGTGACACACACAGATACGCAGTATTTT. The whole variable domain, filled in from reference TRBV30 and TRBJ2-3, reads SQTIHQWPATLVQPVGSPLSLECTVEGTSNPNLYWYRQAAGRGLQLLFYSVGIGQISSEVPQNLSASRPQDRQFILSSKKLLLSDSGFYLCAWSVTHTDTQYFGPGTRLTVL.

In its sample, this clonotype was seen once. The genes are TRBV20-1 and TRBJ2-7, with TRBD2 matching over 13 bases. Germline loops: CDR1 DFQATT, CDR2 SNEGSKA (reference sequence). The CDR3 spans 15 residues. V lost 4 bases and J lost 5; bases outside the gene matches: 8. The CDR3 region has the DNA TGCAGTGCTATAAGACTAGCGGGAGGCCACGACGAGCAGTACTTC. Residues: CSAIRLAGGHDEQYF.

This chain connects TRBV6-1 to TRBJ2-7, with D possibly being TRBD2 (6 bases). The CDR3 is 15 residues long. Germline V gives CDR1 MNHNS, CDR2 SASEGT. Trimming cost V 1 base and J 5 bases, with 15 bases left between them. The CDR3 is CASSEVQEGKNEQYF. CDR3 DNA: TGTGCCAGCAGTGAAGTCCAGGAGGGGAAAAACGAGCAGTACTTC.

The chain couples TRBV4-2 to TRBJ2-2; D is ambiguous. The CDR3 is 14 amino acids. Trimming stripped 0 bases from V and 6 bases from J, with 8 bases between. CDR1 is LGHNA, CDR2 YNFKEQ, per germline. The CDR3 sequence is CASSQDQLSGELFF. The DNA of the CDR3 is TGTGCCAGCAGCCAAGATCAACTTTCCGGGGAGCTGTTTTTT.

The genes are TRBV30 and TRBJ2-5, with D maybe TRBD1 (5 bases). The CDR3 runs to 13 residues. Per germline, CDR1 GTSNPN and CDR2 SVGIG (reference sequence). V was cut by 4 bases and J by 1 base, with 10 bases left in between. The CDR3 protein is CAWIGRAQETQYF. Here the CDR3 DNA reads TGTGCCTGGATTGGCAGGGCCCAAGAGACCCAGTACTTC.

This clonotype showed up just once. The chain couples TRBV5-8 to TRBJ2-2; 7 nucleotides agree with TRBD2. Germline CDR1 and CDR2: SGHTS and YDEGEE. This CDR3 has 15 residues. Trimming removed 1 base from V and 5 bases from J; junction bases left unmatched: 5. CDR3 residues: CASSLSGLGTGELFF. The CDR3 region has the DNA TGTGCCAGCAGCTTGAGTGGACTAGGTACCGGGGAGCTGTTTTTT.

This clonotype turned up a few times. The rearrangement joins TRBV11-1 to TRBJ2-3; D unclear. V lost 5 bases and J 2 bases, leaving 8 bases between the germline ends. CDR1 and CDR2 (germline): SGHAT, FQDESV (reference sequence). This CDR3 comprises 13 residues. In DNA form, the CDR3 reads TGTGCCAGCAGCCCCGGCAACACAGATACGCAGTATTTT. Translation gives CASSPGNTDTQYF.

The rearrangement joins TRBV7-2 to TRBJ2-5; D remains unclear. CDR3 length equals 12 residues. Between the trimmed V and J ends, which lost 2 bases and 5 bases, there was a span of 6 bases. CDR1 and CDR2 from the germline V gene are SGHTA and FQGNSA. CDR3 sequence reads: CASSLKRETQYF. CDR3 nucleotide sequence: TGTGCCAGCAGCTTAAAACGGGAGACCCAGTACTTC.

By share of the sample, this clonotype is medium-sized. The chain carries TRBV20-1 and TRBJ2-7; D assignment may be TRBD1 or TRBD2 (5 bases each). CDR3 size: 16 residues. Germline V gene data show CDR1 as DFQATT and CDR2 as SNEGSKA (reference sequence). Trimming cost V 2 bases and J 5 bases, with 22 bases left between them. This CDR3 is CSARPVPDSGGNEQYF. The DNA of the CDR3 is TGCAGTGCTAGACCAGTTCCCGACAGTGGAGGCAACGAGCAGTACTTC.

The chain is built from TRBV5-4 and TRBJ1-1; unclear D gene. Germline V gives CDR1 SGHNT, CDR2 YYREEE (reference sequence). V lost 0 bases and J lost 6, with 6 bases in between. The CDR3 spans 12 residues. This chain's CDR3 is CASSLDGAEAFF. CDR3 nucleotides: TGTGCCAGCAGCTTGGATGGGGCTGAAGCTTTCTTT.

This rearrangement joins TRBV19 to TRBJ2-1; the D gene is possibly TRBD2 (6 bases). The CDR3 sequence is 16 residues long. Trimming took 1 base from V and 2 from J, leaving 12 bases between them. CDR1 and CDR2 (germline): LNHDA, SQIVND (reference sequence). CDR3 nucleotide sequence: TGTGCCAGTAGTATAGTAGGCGGGGTAACCTACAATGAGCAGTTCTTC. It specifies CASSIVGGVTYNEQFF.

The genes are TRBV10-3 and TRBJ2-5; TRBD1 matches at 7 bases. Losses at the gene ends were 6 bases for V and 3 bases for J; bases not matched to a gene: 4. Per germline, CDR1 ENHRY and CDR2 SYGVKD. The CDR3 spans 13 residues. The CDR3 DNA reads TGTGCCATCAGAGGGACAGTGAAAGAGACCCAGTACTTC. This gives the protein CAIRGTVKETQYF.

This chain uses TRBV6-1 with TRBJ2-3, with D unresolved. Germline V gene data show CDR1 as MNHNS and CDR2 as SASEGT. The CDR3 is made up of 17 amino acids. V was pared by 6 bases and J by 0 bases, with 19 bases between. CDR3 DNA: TGTGCCAGCAGGGCCCTCGAGTTACCTTATAGCACAGATACGCAGTATTTT. Protein product: CASRALELPYSTDTQYF.